This T cell receptor (beta chain) came from a study of molecular identifiers for immune sequencing clone quantification listed by TCRdb under 2018. The study in broad terms: For a replicate experiment, RNA from around 20,000 or 100,000 naive CD8 T cells was divided into five aliquots, and four of the five aliquots were sequenced. CD8 T cells were used in a methods study to benchmark molecular-identifier clustering-based TCR repertoire sequencing (MIDCIRS) and TCR RNA copy counting.

Libraries of naive CD8 T cells were built from anywhere between about 17,000 and 1,000,000 sorted cells, with 10%, 30% or 50% of the purified RNA used. Naive CD8 T cells were FACS-sorted as CD8+CD4-CCR7+CD45RA+ on a BD FACSAria II into RLT Plus buffer. To test detection sensitivity, Jurkat RNA equal to ten TCR copies was added to samples of about 19,000-1,100,000 naive CD8 T cells. CD8 T cells were enriched with RosetteSep CD8+ T Cell Enrichment Cocktail and Ficoll-Paque, followed by ACK red cell lysis. Paper-wide results and their limitations: When barcode sub-clustering was left out, chimeric consensus sequences inflated TCR diversity, with chimeras reaching as high as 47%. Even against a background of about a million naive CD8 T cells, spiked-in Jurkat TCR RNA amounting to a single cell's worth was reported to be detectable. The naive libraries included spiked-in Jurkat TCR RNA (around 10 copies' worth), and this RNA is not part of the donor repertoire. Identical TCR molecules sharing a barcode could cause highly expanded clone sizes to be underestimated. In CMV-specific effector cells, clones with more than 20 RNA copies accounted for over 97% of molecules, whereas in naive cells such clones accounted for under 1%. Modeling gave about 3.3 recovered TCR RNA copies per cell versus around 9.9 by digital PCR, implying 25% to 30% capture efficiency.

Libraries were constructed by PCR. The instrument was a NextSeq 500. Bulk TCR libraries were generated as previously described, with the TCR primers listed in Table S5 used. The Qiagen AllPrep DNA/RNA kit was used to purify total RNA. Before analysis, reads from multiple sequencing runs of the same library were pooled. The study's processing was this. Reads were retained only if their TCR constant sequence matched exactly, and those retained reads were trimmed to 150 nt and grouped according to their 12-nt molecular barcodes. Reads in each barcode group were sub-clustered using a 15% Levenshtein threshold, and a quality-weighted consensus sequence was built for each RNA molecule. Non-functional sequences were discarded, and so were lower-count sequences lying one edit away from another sequence. Barcode sub-clusters with fewer than 20% of the maximum read count were removed, based on fitting two negative binomial distributions. The public reads were quality trimmed at Q25 with fastp and then assembled into clones with MiXCR by TCRdb, keeping productive beta chains. For every CDR3 protein sequence, its rows merge into one entry that carries the most common genes and DNA. These V and J calls are TCRdb output, not the study's own analysis. The sample records approximately 590,000 distinct CDR3 sequences, 25% of which are singletons. 0.78% of the sample rests with the top ten.

This clonotype was seen a handful of times. What this receptor recognizes is not known. No much larger clone is present one base from it, and per-base qualities are unavailable. V was cut back by 0 bases and J by 3 bases, leaving a gap of 15 bases between them. The CDR3, cysteine through phenylalanine, is 16 amino acids long. Only CDR3 DNA is held: 48 bases, read in frame from base 1. This chain is built from TRBV23-1 and TRBJ2-7, with a tentative D gene TRBD2 over 5 matching bases. TRBV23-1 is an ORF, with its function uncertain. Sequences were obtained from naive CD8+ T cells from blood, with Jurkat cell RNA spiked in. The intended sense of this specimen's cell subset or site label: FACS-sorted CD8+CD4-CCR7+CD45RA+ naive T cells. The source of this sequence is a human donor in good health. Some libraries in this study had Jurkat cell RNA spiked in. In nucleotide form, the sequence is TGCGCCAGCAGTCAATCGAGCCCTAGCAGCTACTACGAGCAGTACTTC. This translates into CASSQSSPSSYYEQYF.